This entry describes one T cell receptor (beta chain). Its specificity is not known. These data belong to a study of blood T cells in healthy people across ages. Germline CDR1 and CDR2: LNHDA and SQIVND (reference sequence). This CDR3 contains 14 residues. The trim removed 10 bases at V and 3 bases at J, leaving 7 bases unmatched. Sample-barcoded 5' priming and a J-beta primer mix drove a second PCR of about 6 to 11 cycles. TCRdb ran MiXCR on the 5' RACE reads and lists one entry per CDR3 protein. The sample lists hundreds of thousands of distinct CDR3 sequences, around 38% occurring once. Study results and caveats: Donor CMV infection status was unknown, possibly confounding age-related changes in expanded clonotypes. Greater diversity and more naive CD4+ cells were seen in long-lived donors than in aged donors.

Donors were systemically healthy Caucasian individuals from Russia aged about 6 to 100 years. Each individual donor underwent a draw of roughly 10 milliliters of peripheral blood. The rearrangement joins TRBV19 to TRBJ2-3, with 10 nucleotides matching TRBD1. This sequence originates from an elderly man in good health. Material for sequencing was blood. CDR3 in amino acids: CATRTGGGTDTQYF. The DNA for the CDR3 is TGTGCCACCCGGACAGGGGGGGGAACAGATACGCAGTATTTT.